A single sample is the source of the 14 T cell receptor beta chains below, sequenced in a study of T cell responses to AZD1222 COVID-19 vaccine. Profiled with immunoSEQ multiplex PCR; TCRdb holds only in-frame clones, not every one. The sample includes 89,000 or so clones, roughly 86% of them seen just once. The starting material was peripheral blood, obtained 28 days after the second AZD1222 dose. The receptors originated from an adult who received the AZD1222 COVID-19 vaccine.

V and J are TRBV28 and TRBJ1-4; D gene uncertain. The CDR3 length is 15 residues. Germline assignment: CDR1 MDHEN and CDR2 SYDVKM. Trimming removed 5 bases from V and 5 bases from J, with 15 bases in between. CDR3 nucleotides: TGTGCCAGCAGTCAATCGACGGCTTCAAATGAAAAACTGTTTTTT. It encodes CASSQSTASNEKLFF.

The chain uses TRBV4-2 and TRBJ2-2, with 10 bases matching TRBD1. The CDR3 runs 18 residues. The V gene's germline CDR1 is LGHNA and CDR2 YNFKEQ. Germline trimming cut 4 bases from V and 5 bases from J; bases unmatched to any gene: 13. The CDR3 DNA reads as TGTGCCAGCAGCCCATGGAGCCTCGGGACAGGGGTGACCGGGGAGCTGTTTTTT. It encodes CASSPWSLGTGVTGELFF.

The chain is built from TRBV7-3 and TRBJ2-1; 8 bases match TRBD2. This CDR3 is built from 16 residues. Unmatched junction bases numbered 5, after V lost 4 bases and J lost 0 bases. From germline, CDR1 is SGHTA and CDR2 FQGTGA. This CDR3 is CASSSMTSASYNEQFF. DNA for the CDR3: TGTGCCAGCAGCTCGATGACTAGCGCCTCCTACAATGAGCAGTTCTTC.

CDR3 protein: CASSPSGANVLTF. The CDR3 DNA sequence: TGTGCCAGTAGCCCTTCTGGGGCCAACGTCCTGACTTTC. The chain has TRBV19 and TRBJ2-6; the D is unclear. The CDR3 totals 13 residues. Germline V lookup: CDR1 LNHDA, CDR2 SQIVND (reference sequence). Deletions cut 6 bases from V and 1 base from J, with 4 bases between.

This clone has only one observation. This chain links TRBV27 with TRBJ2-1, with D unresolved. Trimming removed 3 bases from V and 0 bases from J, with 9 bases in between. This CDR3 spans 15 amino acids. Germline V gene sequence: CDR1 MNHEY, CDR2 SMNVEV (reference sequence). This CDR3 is CASSFTQSSYNEQFF. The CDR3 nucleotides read TGTGCCAGCAGTTTTACCCAAAGCTCCTACAATGAGCAGTTCTTC.

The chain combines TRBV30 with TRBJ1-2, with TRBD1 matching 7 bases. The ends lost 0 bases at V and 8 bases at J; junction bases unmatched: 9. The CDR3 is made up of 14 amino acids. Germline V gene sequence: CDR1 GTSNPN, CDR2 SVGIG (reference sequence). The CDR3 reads CAWSVRRGRGGYTF. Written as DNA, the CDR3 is TGTGCCTGGAGTGTACGGAGGGGGCGCGGGGGCTACACCTTC.

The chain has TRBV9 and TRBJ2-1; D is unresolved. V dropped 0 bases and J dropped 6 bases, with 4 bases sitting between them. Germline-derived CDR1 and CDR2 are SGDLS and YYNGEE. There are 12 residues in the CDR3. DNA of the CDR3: TGTGCCAGCAGCGTAGGAGTCAATGAGCAGTTCTTC. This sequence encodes CASSVGVNEQFF. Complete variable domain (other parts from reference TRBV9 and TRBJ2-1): DSGVTQTPKHLITATGQRVTLRCSPRSGDLSVYWYQQSLDQGLQFLIQYYNGEERAKGNILERFSAQQFPDLHSELNLSSLELGDSALYFCASSVGVNEQFFGPGTRLTVL.

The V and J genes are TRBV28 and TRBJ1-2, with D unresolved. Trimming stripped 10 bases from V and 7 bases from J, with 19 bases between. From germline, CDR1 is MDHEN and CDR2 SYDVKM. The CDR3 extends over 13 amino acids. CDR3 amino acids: CATLPSGFGGYTF. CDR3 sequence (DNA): TGTGCCACCCTCCCTTCCGGTTTTGGTGGCTACACCTTC.

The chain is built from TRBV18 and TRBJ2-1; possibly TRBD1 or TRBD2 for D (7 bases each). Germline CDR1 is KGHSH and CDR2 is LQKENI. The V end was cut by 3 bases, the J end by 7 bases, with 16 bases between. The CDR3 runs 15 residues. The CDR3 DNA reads TGTGCCAGCTCACCCTACAGGGGAGGGGGGAATGAGCAGTTCTTC. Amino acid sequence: CASSPYRGGGNEQFF.

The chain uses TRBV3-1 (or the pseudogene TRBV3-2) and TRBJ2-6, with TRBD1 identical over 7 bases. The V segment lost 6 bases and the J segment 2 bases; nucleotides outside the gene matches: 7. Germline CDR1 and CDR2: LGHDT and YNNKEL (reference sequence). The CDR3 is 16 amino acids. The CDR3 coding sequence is TGTGCCAGCAGTCAACAAGGGGGCGCTGGGGCCAACGTCCTGACTTTC. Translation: CASSQQGGAGANVLTF.

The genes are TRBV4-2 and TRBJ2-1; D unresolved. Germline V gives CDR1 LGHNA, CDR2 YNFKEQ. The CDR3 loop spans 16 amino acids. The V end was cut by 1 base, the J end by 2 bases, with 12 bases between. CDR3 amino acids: CASSQGARGTYNEQFF. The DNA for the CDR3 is TGTGCCAGCAGCCAAGGAGCTAGAGGCACCTACAATGAGCAGTTCTTC.

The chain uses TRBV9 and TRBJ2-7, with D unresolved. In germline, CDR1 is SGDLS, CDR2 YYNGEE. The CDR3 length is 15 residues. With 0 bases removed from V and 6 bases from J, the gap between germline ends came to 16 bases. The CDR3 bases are TGTGCCAGCAGCGTAGGCCCTACTACAGACGGCGAGCAGTACTTC. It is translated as CASSVGPTTDGEQYF.

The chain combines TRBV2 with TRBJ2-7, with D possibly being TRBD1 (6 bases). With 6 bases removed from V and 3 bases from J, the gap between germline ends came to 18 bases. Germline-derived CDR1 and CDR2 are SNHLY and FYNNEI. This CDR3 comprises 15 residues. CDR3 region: CASRGTTVSLYEQYF. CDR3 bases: TGTGCCAGCAGGGGGACAACAGTGTCCCTCTACGAGCAGTACTTC.

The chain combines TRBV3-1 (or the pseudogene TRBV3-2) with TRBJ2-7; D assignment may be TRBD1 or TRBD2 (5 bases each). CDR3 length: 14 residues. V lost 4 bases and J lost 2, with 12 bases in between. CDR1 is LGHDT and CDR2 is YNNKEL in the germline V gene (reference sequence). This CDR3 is CASSLGTDAYEQYF. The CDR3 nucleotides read TGTGCCAGCAGCCTTGGGACGGACGCCTACGAGCAGTACTTC.